This TCR beta chain was obtained from a study of CD8+ T cells in alopecia areata. About the study: For 6 to 18 months, tofacitinib was taken, and 6 months off drug followed.

Patients with alopecia areata provided lesional scalp punch biopsies as well as peripheral blood. The germline gives CDR1 SGHTA, CDR2 FQGNSA. This CDR3 is 18 amino acids long. Trimming left V 5 bases short and J 5 bases short, with 25 bases between. The sample holds one count of this clone. Extraction of RNA preceded its reverse transcription into cDNA, which served as the sequencing template. Clones were sequenced by immunoSEQ multiplex PCR, and TCRdb holds only the in-frame ones, with some missing. There are fewer than 20,000 clones in the sample; 45% to 65% occur only once, and 12% lies in the top ten.

Sequenced sample: skin. The sequence was obtained from a human donor with alopecia areata. The V gene is TRBV7-2, the J gene TRBJ2-1; no clear D gene. CDR3 sequence: CASSLQAPDFMSNNEQFF. CDR3 nucleotide sequence: TGTGCCAGCAGCCTTCAAGCGCCCGATTTCATGTCAAACAATGAGCAGTTCTTC.